This T cell receptor beta chain is from a study of T-cell reconstitution after alpha-beta-depleted transplantation in children. Preparing the TCRbeta library involved the use of unique molecular identifiers. One entry per CDR3 protein results from TCRdb running MiXCR on the PCR reads. The profile shows hundreds of thousands of distinct CDR3 sequences, 13% of them singletons. Study-level findings and limits: From surviving recipient T cells and thymic progenitors came the high day-60 TCRbeta diversity observed in some patients.

A remark on this clonotype: Its cognate antigen is unknown.

The germline V gene encodes CDR1 KGHSH and CDR2 LQKENI. The J segment lost 2 bases and the V segment lost 4 bases, leaving 7 bases of the junction unmatched. This CDR3 comprises 15 residues. This chain uses TRBV18 with TRBJ2-7; 8 nucleotides match TRBD1. The TCR comes from a male patient between 5 and 17 years old who had a stem cell transplant for acute myeloid leukemia, so the T cells may come from the graft donor. The specimen comprised PBMCs, mostly from graft donor cells, sampled 360 days after TCRalphabeta/CD19-depleted stem cell transplant. The CDR3 here is CASSLTRQGTYEQYF. The CDR3 coding sequence is TGTGCCAGCTCACTTACCAGACAGGGGACCTACGAGCAGTACTTC.